The text below deals with one T cell receptor (beta chain). The protocol was immunoSEQ multiplex PCR, while the TCRdb copy is restricted to in-frame clones and leaves out a portion. Of 130,000 to 150,000 clones in the sample, 80% to 90% are singletons; the top ten hold roughly two fifths. This sample was taken from a study of blood T cell repertoires in COVID-19. Study-level information: In each case, the material was cDNA or gDNA derived from T cells, B-cell-depleted T cells, or PBMCs.

The V gene end was trimmed by 1 base and the J gene end by 3 bases; junction bases not matched to a gene: 5. The CDR3 extends over 16 amino acids. CDR1 is MNHEY and CDR2 is SVGAGI in the germline V gene. Sequences were obtained from peripheral blood. The chain joins TRBV6-5 to TRBJ2-5, with TRBD2 matching over 10 bases. The TCR was taken from a man between 45 and 60 years old who had recovered from COVID-19. Here the CDR3 DNA reads TGTGCCAGCAGTTACTTGGGGCTAGCGGGGGAAGAGACCCAGTACTTC. Translated: CASSYLGLAGEETQYF.